This T cell receptor beta chain comes out of a study of early T cells in non-severe SARS-CoV-2 infection. Study-level background: The chains were unpaired, and the sequenced material was bulk RNA from unsorted whole blood.

This clonotype has a count of ten or more. TCRdb used MiXCR to reprocess the 5' RACE reads, holding one entry per CDR3 protein. The repertoire has tens of thousands of distinct CDR3 sequences, over 5% of them found once; the top ten carry 6% to 6.5%. The germline V gene has CDR1 MNHNS and CDR2 SASEGT. The V and J ends lost 10 bases and 3 bases respectively, with 15 bases between them. The CDR3 extends over 13 amino acids. The material sequenced was whole blood, taken at baseline. This clonotype was sampled from an adult who was a healthcare worker with PCR-confirmed SARS-CoV-2 infection or an uninfected control (not recorded which). The chain joins TRBV6-1 to TRBJ1-1, with TRBD1 as a possible D gene (5 bases). CDR3 bases: TGTGCCACCGACGGGACCCCGGACACTGAAGCTTTCTTT. It encodes CATDGTPDTEAFF.